Below are 3 T cell receptor beta chains sequenced from a single sample in a study of shared clonotypes between healthy human individuals. This table comes from immunoSEQ multiplex PCR, and its TCRdb copy is limited to in-frame clones, with some not included. The table records roughly 2,300,000 clones, 85% to 95% of them present only once. Sequencing used naive CD4+ T cells from PBMCs. Subset indicated: CD45RA+ positively selected. The receptor source for this set is a man between 18 and 29 years old in good health. Some clones in this sample may be carry-over from other donors' samples.

The chain joins TRBV7-7 to TRBJ2-2; D is undetermined. The germline CDR1 and CDR2 sequences are SSHAT and FNYEAQ (reference sequence). V was trimmed by 4 bases and J by 4 bases, leaving 10 bases between them. CDR3 length: 14 residues. The CDR3 reads CASSSQTGTGELFF. The CDR3, as DNA: TGTGCCAGCAGCTCTCAGACGGGCACCGGGGAGCTGTTTTTT.

This chain connects TRBV7-7 to TRBJ2-7; unclear D gene. Trimming shortened V by 1 base and J by 0 bases, and 7 bases separated the two germline ends. The CDR3 extends over 14 amino acids. Germline lookup yields CDR1 SSHAT and CDR2 FNYEAQ (reference sequence). The CDR3 sequence: CASSLGLDSYEQYF. In DNA form, the CDR3 reads TGTGCCAGCAGCTTAGGGTTGGACTCCTACGAGCAGTACTTC.

This chain connects TRBV7-8 to TRBJ1-3; no reliable D call. CDR1 SGHVS and CDR2 FQNEAQ come from the germline V gene. This CDR3 is 12 amino acids long. The V and J ends lost 1 base and 3 bases respectively, with 1 base between them. The CDR3 here is CASSLDGNTIYF. The CDR3 region has the DNA TGTGCCAGCAGCTTAGATGGAAACACCATATATTTT. Full variable domain (rest looked up from reference TRBV7-8 and TRBJ1-3): GAGVSQSPRYKVAKRGQDVALRCDPISGHVSLFWYQQALGQGPEFLTYFQNEAQLDKSGLPSDRFFAERPEGSVSTLKIQRTQQEDSAVYLCASSLDGNTIYFGEGSWLTVV.